This entry lists 13 T cell receptor beta chains sequenced from one sample in a study of blood T cell repertoires in COVID-19. TCRdb keeps only in-frame clones here, not all; method: immunoSEQ multiplex PCR. The table includes some 670,000 clones, 70% to 90% detected once. The source material was peripheral blood. All receptors come from a woman in her late teens or twenties with acute or convalescent COVID-19.

This sequence joins TRBV30 and TRBJ2-2; D uncertain. The germline gives CDR1 GTSNPN, CDR2 SVGIG (reference sequence). V was pared by 4 bases and J by 4 bases, with 10 bases between. The CDR3 is 13 amino acids. DNA of the CDR3: TGTGCCTGGACTCAGAGGTCCACCGGGGAGCTGTTTTTT. Encoded protein: CAWTQRSTGELFF.

The chain uses TRBV19 and TRBJ2-3, with D possibly TRBD1 on 5 matching bases. With 3 bases removed from V and 2 bases from J, the gap between germline ends came to 12 bases. This CDR3 region has 15 residues. Germline values: CDR1 LNHDA, CDR2 SQIVND (reference sequence). The CDR3 DNA sequence: TGTGCCAGTAGTATGCGGCAGGGCTTCACAGATACGCAGTATTTT. This encodes CASSMRQGFTDTQYF.

CDR3 DNA sequence: TGTGCCAGCACCCCTGGCTCCACAGATACGCAGTATTTT. Translated, it gives CASTPGSTDTQYF. V and J are TRBV5-6 and TRBJ2-3; D not resolved. This CDR3 region has 13 residues. The germline V gene has CDR1 SGHDT and CDR2 YYEEEE. Trimming shortened V by 6 bases and J by 2 bases, and 10 bases separated the two germline ends.

The chain joins TRBV12-3 or TRBV12-4 to TRBJ2-1; 7 bases agree with TRBD2. Trimming took 10 bases from V and 5 from J; bases not matched to a gene: 8. This CDR3 has 13 residues. The CDR3 sequence: CATGGLFDNEQFF. Here the CDR3 DNA reads TGTGCCACCGGGGGGTTATTTGACAATGAGCAGTTCTTC.

This chain links TRBV4-1 with TRBJ1-3; TRBD1 agrees at 9 bases. Germline trimming cut 6 bases from V and 0 bases from J; bases unmatched to any gene: 6. CDR1 is MGHRA, CDR2 YSYEKL, per germline. The CDR3 is made up of 16 amino acids. CDR3 DNA sequence: TGCGCCAGCAGACACAGGGGGCAGTTCTCTGGAAACACCATATATTTT. This encodes CASRHRGQFSGNTIYF.

CDR3 region: CAWRRRGQTNTEAFF. The CDR3 DNA is TGTGCCTGGAGGAGAAGGGGACAGACGAACACTGAAGCTTTCTTT. The chain is built from TRBV30 and TRBJ1-1; 7 positions agree with TRBD1. Germline assignment: CDR1 GTSNPN and CDR2 SVGIG (reference sequence). CDR3 length: 15 amino acids. Trimming took 3 bases from V and 1 from J; bases not matched to a gene: 8. The whole variable domain, remainder taken from reference TRBV30 and TRBJ1-1, is SQTIHQWPATLVQPVGSPLSLECTVEGTSNPNLYWYRQAAGRGLQLLFYSVGIGQISSEVPQNLSASRPQDRQFILSSKKLLLSDSGFYLCAWRRRGQTNTEAFFGQGTRLTVV.

The chain is built from TRBV7-3 and TRBJ1-6; D possibly corresponds to TRBD1 (5 bases). V was clipped by 2 bases and J by 6 bases, with 8 bases between them. Germline CDR1 reads SGHTA; CDR2 reads FQGTGA. The CDR3 is 14 residues long. The CDR3 sequence is CASSLSGFNSPLHF. CDR3 nucleotide sequence: TGTGCCAGCAGCTTATCAGGGTTTAATTCACCCCTCCACTTT.

The chain employs TRBV5-5 and TRBJ1-1; TRBD1 is a possible D gene (5 bases). Germline V CDR1 and CDR2: SGHKS, YYEKEE (reference sequence). CDR3 length: 16 residues. The germline V and J ends were trimmed by 0 bases and 0 bases, with 12 bases remaining between them. CDR3 sequence: CASSLGRAIMNTEAFF. The CDR3 bases are TGTGCCAGCAGCTTGGGCAGGGCTATCATGAACACTGAAGCTTTCTTT.

This clone is a singleton in its sample. The V gene is TRBV27, the J gene TRBJ2-1; D perhaps matches TRBD1 (5 bases). The V and J ends lost 4 bases and 4 bases respectively, with 11 bases between them. Germline V gives CDR1 MNHEY, CDR2 SMNVEV (reference sequence). This CDR3 contains 14 residues. CDR3 bases: TGTGCCAGCAGTTCACCGGACAAGTACAATGAGCAGTTCTTC. It specifies CASSSPDKYNEQFF.

The chain carries TRBV24-1 and TRBJ2-3, with 10 nucleotides matching TRBD2. The germline gives CDR1 KGHDR, CDR2 SFDVKD. V gave up 5 bases and J gave up 4 bases; unmatched junction bases: 14. The CDR3 spans 18 residues. CDR3 residues: CATSVGSGGHNPPDTQYF. CDR3 in DNA: TGTGCCACCAGTGTAGGTAGCGGGGGGCATAATCCGCCAGATACGCAGTATTTT.

This clone has only a few counts. V usage is TRBV5-4 and J usage is TRBJ2-7; D possibly corresponds to TRBD2 (6 bases). The germline gives CDR1 SGHNT, CDR2 YYREEE (reference sequence). The CDR3 has 14 amino acids. Trimming removed 3 bases from V and 5 bases from J, with 15 bases in between. The CDR3 bases are TGTGCCAGCAGCTCAGGCGGGGCGGGCCACGAGCAGTACTTC. Protein sequence: CASSSGGAGHEQYF.

J is TRBJ1-2 and V is TRBV6-6, with D maybe TRBD1 (5 bases). Trimming took off 2 bases at V and 2 bases at J, with 12 bases between the two ends. This CDR3 is built from 15 residues. CDR1 is MNHNY and CDR2 is SVGAGI in the germline V gene (reference sequence). CDR3 in amino acids: CASSYDSGLNYGYTF. DNA for the CDR3: TGTGCCAGCAGTTACGACTCAGGGCTAAACTATGGCTACACCTTC.

V usage is TRBV2 and J usage is TRBJ1-1; 10 nucleotides align to TRBD1. V shed 7 bases and J 4 bases; nucleotides not matched to a gene: 6. The CDR3 length is 14 residues. Germline V gene sequence: CDR1 SNHLY, CDR2 FYNNEI. The CDR3 DNA is TGTGCCAGCATCCGACAGGGGGCTCTCACTGAAGCTTTCTTT. Translation gives CASIRQGALTEAFF.